This entry describes one T cell receptor beta chain. Source study methods: For nucleated cells, counts were estimated from reference gene primer amplification. TCRdb's table, derived via immunoSEQ multiplex PCR, lists solely in-frame clones and lacks some. V and J calls and clone size are as listed in that table; D and trimming were resolved from the DNA. The top ten hold approximately 6.5% of the sample, which has 250,000 to 350,000 clones, about 90% seen once. This CDR3 is 15 amino acids long. The germline gives CDR1 LGHDT, CDR2 YNNKEL (reference sequence). With 1 base clipped from V and 7 bases from J, the junction kept 7 bases outside the gene matches. These data belong to a study of blood T cell repertoires in COVID-19. Looking at the study overall: Material from acute and convalescent COVID-19 was sourced from the United States, Italy and Spain.

Followed over time, Seattle patients had been enrolled while infection was active. The chain joins TRBV3-1 (or the pseudogene TRBV3-2) to TRBJ2-7; 10 bases are a match to TRBD2. The receptor was isolated from a woman aged 50 to 60 with COVID-19, enrolled during active disease. The sample comprised peripheral blood. The CDR3 nucleotides read TGTGCCAGCAGCCAAGGGCTAGCGGGAGCGGGTGAGCAGTACTTC. Residues: CASSQGLAGAGEQYF.